The text below deals with one TCR beta chain. The antigen it recognizes is unknown. No qualities accompany the bases; no much larger clone lies one base away. For CDR1 and CDR2, the germline V gene lists SQVTM and ANQGSEA. Deletion took 6 bases off V and 2 bases off J, with a span of 14 bases between the germline ends. Reading from cysteine to phenylalanine, the CDR3 counts 14 amino acids. Here the CDR3 DNA is all that survives: 42 bases in frame from base 1. The High Capacity cDNA Reverse Transcription Kit was used to reverse transcribe all of the isolated RNA, meaning that expressed TCRB transcripts were what got sequenced. Deep immunoSEQ sequencing was performed on naive, central memory and regulatory T cell samples, with an average of around 3.4 million total reads per sample. Sorted cells were lysed in RLT buffer and RNA was extracted with DNase-treated RNeasy Micro or Mini kits, depending on cell number. Each cell subset was processed on its own to prevent cross-contamination, while patient and healthy donor samples were processed together. Using the immunoSEQ multiplex PCR, TCRB sequences were amplified from cDNA into 87-bp fragments spanning the CDR3 region. Amplicons were sequenced on the Illumina HiSeq platform. The authors' pipeline ran thus. Synthetic template baselines were used to correct PCR bias computationally, reads within Hamming distance 2 were collapsed together, and singletons that could not be merged were discarded. Reads were aligned against IMGT to assign V, D and J genes, CDR3 length and insertions or deletions at six rearrangement sites. Within each subset, clonotype counts were normalized to sorted cell number, and only after that were true diversity and Gini coefficients computed with the tcR R package. The overlap coefficient, calculated on TCRB nucleotide sequences, was used to quantify repertoire sharing. Here the immuneACCESS table is served through TCRdb, limited to in-frame sequences with V and J called. Missing clones are a known gap in these copies; in checked studies unresolved V genes cover under half, and the rest lacks a known reason. The V and J calls and the clone size are those of that table, but D and trimming were determined from the DNA. Recorded for this sample are roughly 140,000 clones; about 51% of them occurred a single time. Around 0.42% of the sample comes from the top ten.

The data stem from a study of beta chain features in type 1 diabetes listed by TCRdb under 2018. Background for the entire study: No differences in mean age, gender distribution, total cell number or subset yield were found between patients and healthy donors. In the study, TCRB repertoires of sorted circulating CD4+ T cell subsets from recently diagnosed type 1 diabetes patients were compared with those of matched healthy donors. A total of 107,917,701 sorted cells were examined across all samples, and the number of cells per subset was strongly correlated with RNA yield. Whereas all 30 or so donors provided naive and central memory subsets, regulatory and stem cell-like memory subsets were isolated from just 8 patients and about eight healthy donors.

Each donor gave one peripheral blood draw, about 100 mL on average, collected into heparinised tubes. Using a panel that included CD45RO, CCR7, CD25, CD127, CD95 and CD27, naive, central memory, regulatory and stem cell-like memory CD4+ T cells were sorted on a BD FACSAria II. A purity above 98% was achieved for all sorted populations. Right away, PBMCs were isolated by Lymphoprep density gradient centrifugation and were stained directly, with no culture step. To minimize batch effects, samples were stained and sorted in pairs, one healthy donor with one patient per experiment. What the study reported, not specific to this receptor: Only small numbers of individuals were included in the HLA sub-analyses, which left unresolved whether HLA type had any influence on TCRB rearrangement. Because cDNA was sequenced instead of genomic DNA, activated cells with high expression could be over-represented, although the groups did not differ in activation or CD3 levels. Shorter templates might have been favored by PCR, but patient and control samples were amplified and corrected together, so both groups would have been affected equally by any skew. At VDJ recombination sites, patients with type 1 diabetes made fewer insertions and deleted more nucleotides, a pattern implying thymic rearrangement abnormalities. The naive, central memory and regulatory TCRB repertoires appeared to resemble one another more closely among patients than among healthy donors. Type 1 diabetes patients showed a moderate but significant shortening of TCRB CDR3 length in all four CD4+ subsets.

Recombination linked TRBV29-1 to TRBJ2-1, with the D gene not confidently named. Sequencing input: Tregs from blood. The cell subset or site label of this sample denotes: regulatory CD4+ T cells. This TCR was recovered from a man younger than 30 in good health. CDR3 protein: CSVQVLSPYNEQFF. The DNA reads TGCAGCGTCCAGGTTCTGAGCCCCTACAATGAGCAGTTCTTC.